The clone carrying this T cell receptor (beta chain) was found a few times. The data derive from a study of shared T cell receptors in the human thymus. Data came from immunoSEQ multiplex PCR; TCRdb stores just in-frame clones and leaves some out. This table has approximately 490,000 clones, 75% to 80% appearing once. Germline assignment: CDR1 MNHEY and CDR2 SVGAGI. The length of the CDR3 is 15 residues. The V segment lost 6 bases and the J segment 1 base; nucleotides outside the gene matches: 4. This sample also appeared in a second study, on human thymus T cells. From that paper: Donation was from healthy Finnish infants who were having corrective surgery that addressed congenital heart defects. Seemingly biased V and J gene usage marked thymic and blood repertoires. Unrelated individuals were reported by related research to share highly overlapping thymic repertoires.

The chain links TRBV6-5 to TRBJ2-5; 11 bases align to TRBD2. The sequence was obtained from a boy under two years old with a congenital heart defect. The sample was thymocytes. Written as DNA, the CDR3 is TGTGCCAGCAGACTAGCGGGAGACGTCCAAGAGACCCAGTACTTC. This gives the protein CASRLAGDVQETQYF.